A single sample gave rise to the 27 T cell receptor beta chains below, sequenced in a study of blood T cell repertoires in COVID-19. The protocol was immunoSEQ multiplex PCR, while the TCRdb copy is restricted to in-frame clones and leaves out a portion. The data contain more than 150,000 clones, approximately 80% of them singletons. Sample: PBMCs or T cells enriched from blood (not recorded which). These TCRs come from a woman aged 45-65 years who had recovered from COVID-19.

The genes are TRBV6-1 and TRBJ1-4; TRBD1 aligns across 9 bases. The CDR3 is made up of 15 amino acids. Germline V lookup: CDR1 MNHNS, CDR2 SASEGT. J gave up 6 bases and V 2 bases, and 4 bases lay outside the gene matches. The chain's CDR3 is CASSEPGQGHEKLFF. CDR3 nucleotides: TGTGCCAGCAGTGAACCGGGACAGGGACATGAAAAACTGTTTTTT.

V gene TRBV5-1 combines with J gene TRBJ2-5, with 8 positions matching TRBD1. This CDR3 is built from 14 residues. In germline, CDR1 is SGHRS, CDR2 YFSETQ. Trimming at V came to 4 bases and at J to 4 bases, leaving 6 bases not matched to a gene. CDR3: CASSTGQGTETQYF. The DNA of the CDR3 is TGCGCCAGCAGCACTGGACAGGGCACAGAGACCCAGTACTTC.

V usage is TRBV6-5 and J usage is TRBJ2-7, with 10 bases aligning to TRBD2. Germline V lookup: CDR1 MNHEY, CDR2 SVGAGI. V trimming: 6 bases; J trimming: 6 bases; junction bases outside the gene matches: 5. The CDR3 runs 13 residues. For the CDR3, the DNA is TGTGCCAGCAGAAGGACTAGCGGAGTCGAGCAGTACTTC. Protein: CASRRTSGVEQYF.

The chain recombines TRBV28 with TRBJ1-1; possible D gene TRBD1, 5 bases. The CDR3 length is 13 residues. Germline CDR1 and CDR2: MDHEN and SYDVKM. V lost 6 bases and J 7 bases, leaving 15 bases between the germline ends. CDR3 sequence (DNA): TGTGCCAGCAGCCACGCGCCAGGGATTGAAGCTTTCTTT. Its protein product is CASSHAPGIEAFF. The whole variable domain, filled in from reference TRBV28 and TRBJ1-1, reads DVKVTQSSRYLVKRTGEKVFLECVQDMDHENMFWYRQDPGLGLRLIYFSYDVKMKEKGDIPEGYSVSREKKERFSLILESASTNQTSMYLCASSHAPGIEAFFGQGTRLTVV.

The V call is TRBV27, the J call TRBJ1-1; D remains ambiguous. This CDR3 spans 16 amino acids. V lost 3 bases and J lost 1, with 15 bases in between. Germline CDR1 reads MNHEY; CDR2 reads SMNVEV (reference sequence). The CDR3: CASSFTFFEGNTEAFF. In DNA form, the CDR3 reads TGTGCCAGCAGTTTCACTTTTTTTGAGGGGAACACTGAAGCTTTCTTT.

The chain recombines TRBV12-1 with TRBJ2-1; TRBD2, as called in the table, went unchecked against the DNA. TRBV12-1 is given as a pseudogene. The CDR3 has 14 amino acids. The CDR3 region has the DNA TGTGCCAGCAGCTTTAAGCGGGCTGACAATGAGCAGTTCTTC. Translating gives CASSFKRADNEQFF.

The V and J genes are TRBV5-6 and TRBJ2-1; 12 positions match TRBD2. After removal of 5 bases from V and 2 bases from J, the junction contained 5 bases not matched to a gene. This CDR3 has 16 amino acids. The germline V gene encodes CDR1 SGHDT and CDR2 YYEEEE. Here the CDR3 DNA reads TGTGCCAGCAGACGACTAGCGGGAGTCGCCTACAATGAGCAGTTCTTC. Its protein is CASRRLAGVAYNEQFF. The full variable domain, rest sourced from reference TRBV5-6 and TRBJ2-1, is DAGVTQSPTHLIKTRGQQVTLRCSPKSGHDTVSWYQQALGQGPQFIFQYYEEEERQRGNFPDRFSGHQFPNYSSELNVNALLLGDSALYLCASRRLAGVAYNEQFFGPGTRLTVL.

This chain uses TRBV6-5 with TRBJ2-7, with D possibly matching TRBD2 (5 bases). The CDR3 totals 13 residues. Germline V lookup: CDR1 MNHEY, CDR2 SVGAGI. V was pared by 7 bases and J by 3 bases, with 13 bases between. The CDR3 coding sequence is TGTGCCAGCACTCCCGGGATAAACTACGAGCAGTACTTC. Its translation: CASTPGINYEQYF.

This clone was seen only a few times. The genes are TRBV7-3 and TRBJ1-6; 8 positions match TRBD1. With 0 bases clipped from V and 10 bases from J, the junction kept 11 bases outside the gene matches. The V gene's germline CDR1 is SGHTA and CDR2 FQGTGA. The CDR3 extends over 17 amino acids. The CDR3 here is CASSLTGGQGSRSPLHF. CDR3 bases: TGTGCCAGCAGCTTAACGGGAGGACAGGGATCTCGCTCACCCCTCCACTTT.

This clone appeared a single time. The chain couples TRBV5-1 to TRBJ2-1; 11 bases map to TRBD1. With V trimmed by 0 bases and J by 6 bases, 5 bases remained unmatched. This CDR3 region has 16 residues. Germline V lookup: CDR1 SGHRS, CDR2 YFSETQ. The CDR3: CASSLALGTGGNEQFF. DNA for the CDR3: TGCGCCAGCAGCTTGGCGCTGGGGACAGGGGGCAATGAGCAGTTCTTC. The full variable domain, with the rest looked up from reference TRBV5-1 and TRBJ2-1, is KAGVTQTPRYLIKTRGQQVTLSCSPISGHRSVSWYQQTPGQGLQFLFEYFSETQRNKGNFPGRFSGRQFSNSRSEMNVSTLELGDSALYLCASSLALGTGGNEQFFGPGTRLTVL.

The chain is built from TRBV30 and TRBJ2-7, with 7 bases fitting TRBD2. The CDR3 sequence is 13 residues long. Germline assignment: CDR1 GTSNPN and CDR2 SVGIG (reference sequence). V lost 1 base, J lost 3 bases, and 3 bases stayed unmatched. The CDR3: CAWSGGGGYEQYF. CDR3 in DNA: TGTGCCTGGAGTGGGGGGGGAGGCTACGAGCAGTACTTC.

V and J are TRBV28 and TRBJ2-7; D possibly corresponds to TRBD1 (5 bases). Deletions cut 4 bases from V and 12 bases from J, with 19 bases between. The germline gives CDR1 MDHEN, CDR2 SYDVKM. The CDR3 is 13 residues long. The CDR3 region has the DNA TGTGCCAGCAGTTCAAGTATGTCAGGGCTCGGGTACTTC. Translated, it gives CASSSSMSGLGYF. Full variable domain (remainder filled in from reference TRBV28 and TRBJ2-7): DVKVTQSSRYLVKRTGEKVFLECVQDMDHENMFWYRQDPGLGLRLIYFSYDVKMKEKGDIPEGYSVSREKKERFSLILESASTNQTSMYLCASSSSMSGLGYFGPGTRLTVT.

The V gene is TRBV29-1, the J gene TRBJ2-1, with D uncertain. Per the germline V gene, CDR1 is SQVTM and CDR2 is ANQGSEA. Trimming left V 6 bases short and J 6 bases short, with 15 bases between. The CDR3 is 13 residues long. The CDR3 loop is CSVRLVLGNEQFF. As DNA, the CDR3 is TGCAGCGTACGTCTGGTCCTAGGCAATGAGCAGTTCTTC.

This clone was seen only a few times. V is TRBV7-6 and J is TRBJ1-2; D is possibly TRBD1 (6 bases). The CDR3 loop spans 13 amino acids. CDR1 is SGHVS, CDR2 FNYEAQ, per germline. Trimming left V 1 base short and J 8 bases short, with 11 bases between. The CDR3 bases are TGTGCCAGCAGCTTAGAATCTGGGGGCGGCTACACCTTC. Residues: CASSLESGGGYTF. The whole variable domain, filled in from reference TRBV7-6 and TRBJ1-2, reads GAGVSQSPRYKVTKRGQDVALRCDPISGHVSLYWYRQALGQGPEFLTYFNYEAQQDKSGLPNDRFSAERPEGSISTLTIQRTEQRDSAMYRCASSLESGGGYTFGSGTRLTVV.

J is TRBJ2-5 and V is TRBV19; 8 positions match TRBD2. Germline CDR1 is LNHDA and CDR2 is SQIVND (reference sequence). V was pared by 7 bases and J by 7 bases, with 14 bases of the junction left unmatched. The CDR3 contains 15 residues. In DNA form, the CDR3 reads TGTGCCAGTACTCCATTCGGGGGGGTGGCAGGGACCCAGTACTTC. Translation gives CASTPFGGVAGTQYF.

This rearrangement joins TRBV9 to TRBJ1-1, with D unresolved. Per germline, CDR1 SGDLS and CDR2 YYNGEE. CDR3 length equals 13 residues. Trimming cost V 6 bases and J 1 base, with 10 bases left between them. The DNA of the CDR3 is TGTGCCAGCACCCCTTCCGGGAACACTGAAGCTTTCTTT. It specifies CASTPSGNTEAFF.

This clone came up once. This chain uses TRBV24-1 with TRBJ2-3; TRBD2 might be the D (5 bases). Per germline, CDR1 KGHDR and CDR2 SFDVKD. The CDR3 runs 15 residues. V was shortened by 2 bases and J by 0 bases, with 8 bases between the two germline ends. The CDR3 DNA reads TGTGCCACCAGTGATTGGAGCGGCAGCACAGATACGCAGTATTTT. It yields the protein CATSDWSGSTDTQYF.

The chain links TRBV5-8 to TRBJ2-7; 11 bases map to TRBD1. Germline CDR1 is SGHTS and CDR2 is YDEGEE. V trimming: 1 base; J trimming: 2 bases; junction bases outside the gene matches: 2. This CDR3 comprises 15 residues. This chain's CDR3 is CASSLPGQGAYEQYF. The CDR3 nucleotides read TGTGCCAGCAGCTTGCCGGGACAGGGGGCCTACGAGCAGTACTTC.

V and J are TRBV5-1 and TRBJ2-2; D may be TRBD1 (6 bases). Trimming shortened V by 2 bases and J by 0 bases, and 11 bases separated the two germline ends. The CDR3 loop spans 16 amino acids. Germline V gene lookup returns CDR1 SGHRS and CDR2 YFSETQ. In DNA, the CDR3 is TGCGCCAGCAGCTTAGGGACATCTTCGAACACCGGGGAGCTGTTTTTT. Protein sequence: CASSLGTSSNTGELFF. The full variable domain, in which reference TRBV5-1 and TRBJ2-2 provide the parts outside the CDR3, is KAGVTQTPRYLIKTRGQQVTLSCSPISGHRSVSWYQQTPGQGLQFLFEYFSETQRNKGNFPGRFSGRQFSNSRSEMNVSTLELGDSALYLCASSLGTSSNTGELFFGEGSRLTVL.

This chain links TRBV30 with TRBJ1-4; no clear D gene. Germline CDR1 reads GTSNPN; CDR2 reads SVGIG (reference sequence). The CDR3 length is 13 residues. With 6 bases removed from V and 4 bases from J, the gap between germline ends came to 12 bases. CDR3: CACAPGFNEKLFF. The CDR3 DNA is TGTGCCTGTGCCCCGGGGTTTAATGAAAAACTGTTTTTT.

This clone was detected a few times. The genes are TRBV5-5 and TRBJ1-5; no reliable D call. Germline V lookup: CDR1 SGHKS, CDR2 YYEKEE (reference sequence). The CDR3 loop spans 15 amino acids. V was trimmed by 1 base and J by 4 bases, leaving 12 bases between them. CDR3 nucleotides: TGTGCCAGCAGCTTGCGTCCAGAGGGTAATCAGCCCCAGCATTTT. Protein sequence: CASSLRPEGNQPQHF. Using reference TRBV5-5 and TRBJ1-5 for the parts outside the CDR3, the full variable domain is DAGVTQSPTHLIKTRGQQVTLRCSPISGHKSVSWYQQVLGQGPQFIFQYYEKEERGRGNFPDRFSARQFPNYSSELNVNALLLGDSALYLCASSLRPEGNQPQHFGDGTRLSIL.

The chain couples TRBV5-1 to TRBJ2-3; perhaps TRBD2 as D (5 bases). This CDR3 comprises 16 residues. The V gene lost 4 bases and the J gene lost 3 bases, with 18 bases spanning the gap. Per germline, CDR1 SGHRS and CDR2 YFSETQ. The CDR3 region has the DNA TGCGCCAGCAGCCGGTCAGGAGCGGTGGGGACAGATACGCAGTATTTT. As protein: CASSRSGAVGTDTQYF.

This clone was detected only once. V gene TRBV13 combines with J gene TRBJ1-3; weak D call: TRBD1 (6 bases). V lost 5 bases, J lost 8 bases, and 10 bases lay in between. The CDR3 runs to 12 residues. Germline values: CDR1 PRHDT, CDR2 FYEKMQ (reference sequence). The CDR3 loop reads CASSTTGYTIYF. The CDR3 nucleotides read TGTGCCAGCAGCACCACAGGGTACACCATATATTTT.

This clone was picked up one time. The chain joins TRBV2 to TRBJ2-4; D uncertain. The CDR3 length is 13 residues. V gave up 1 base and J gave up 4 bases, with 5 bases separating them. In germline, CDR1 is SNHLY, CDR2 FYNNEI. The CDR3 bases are TGTGCCAGCAGTGAAGGGCAGAAAAACATTCAGTACTTC. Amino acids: CASSEGQKNIQYF.

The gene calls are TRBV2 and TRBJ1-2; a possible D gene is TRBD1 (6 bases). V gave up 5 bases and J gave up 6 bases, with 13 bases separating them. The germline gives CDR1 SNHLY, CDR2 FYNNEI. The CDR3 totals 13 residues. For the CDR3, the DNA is TGTGCCAGCAGTTACCAGGGGAAGGATGGCTACACCTTC. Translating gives CASSYQGKDGYTF. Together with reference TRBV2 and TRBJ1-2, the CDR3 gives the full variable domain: EPEVTQTPSHQVTQMGQEVILRCVPISNHLYFYWYRQILGQKVEFLVSFYNNEISEKSEIFDDQFSVERPDGSNFTLKIRSTKLEDSAMYFCASSYQGKDGYTFGSGTRLTVV.

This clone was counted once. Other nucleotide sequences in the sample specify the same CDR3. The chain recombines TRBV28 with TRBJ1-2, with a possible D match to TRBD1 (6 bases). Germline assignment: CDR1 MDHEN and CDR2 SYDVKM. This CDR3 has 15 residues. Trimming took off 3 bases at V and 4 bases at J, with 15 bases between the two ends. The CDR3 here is CASSLGGQGRYGYTF. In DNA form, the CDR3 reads TGTGCCAGCAGTTTGGGTGGTCAGGGGCGCTATGGCTACACCTTC.

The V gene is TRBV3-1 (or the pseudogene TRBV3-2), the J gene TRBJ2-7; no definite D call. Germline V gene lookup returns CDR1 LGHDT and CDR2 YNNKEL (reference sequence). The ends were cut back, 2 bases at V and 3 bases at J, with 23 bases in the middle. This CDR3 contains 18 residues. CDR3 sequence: CASSQIASRTRSLYEQYF. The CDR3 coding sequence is TGTGCCAGCAGCCAAATTGCGTCGAGAACCCGGTCTCTCTACGAGCAGTACTTC.